Here is one T cell receptor beta chain with its context. The V end lost 3 bases, the J end lost 3 bases, and 17 bases lay between the germline ends. The CDR3 covers 16 residues. In germline, CDR1 is LNHDA, CDR2 SQIVND (reference sequence). This sample was taken from a study of blood T cell repertoires in COVID-19. As for the study in general: COVID-19 samples collected from the United States, Italy and Spain covered acute and convalescent phases. From T cells, B-cell-depleted T cells, or PBMCs came the material, which was cDNA or gDNA.

Per the original methods: Cell counts per sample came from amplifying reference gene primers. Assay used: immunoSEQ multiplex PCR; TCRdb lists only in-frame clones, some missing. Clone size and V and J calls were adopted from that table, with D and trimming inferred from the DNA. Among more than 200,000 clones listed, roughly 90% were seen once. V and J are TRBV19 and TRBJ1-1; D is undetermined. The sequence was obtained from a man under 40 with active or convalescent COVID-19. Sequences were obtained from peripheral blood. This chain's CDR3 is CASSIVGFSGYTEAFF. In DNA form, the CDR3 reads TGTGCCAGTAGTATCGTTGGGTTTTCCGGGTACACTGAAGCTTTCTTT. Full variable domain (remainder filled in from reference TRBV19 and TRBJ1-1): DGGITQSPKYLFRKEGQNVTLSCEQNLNHDAMYWYRQDPGQGLRLIYYSQIVNDFQKGDIAEGYSVSREKKESFPLTVTSAQKNPTAFYLCASSIVGFSGYTEAFFGQGTRLTVV.